These T cell receptor beta chains were read from a single sample in a study of regulatory T cells in long-lasting Graves disease. TCRdb reprocessed the multiplex PCR reads with MiXCR, giving one entry per CDR3 protein. Here the sample spans about 430,000 distinct CDR3 sequences, 15% being singletons. The data were also submitted as part of a second study, on T cells in Graves' hyperthyroidism and ophthalmopathy.

The specimen comprised peripheral blood mononuclear cells (PBMCs), sampled at new diagnosis, from a patient treated with antithyroid drugs. The receptor set was obtained from a woman between 40 and 50 years old with Graves disease. CDR3s include the opening cysteine and the closing phenylalanine or tryptophan. The D gene is left open where the match is weak. Not every row has a clone size; where given, it reads once, few, many or a size class.

DNA	CDR3	D	V	size	J
TGCGCCAGCAGCCAAGTTCTAGCGGGAGGGAGCTCCTACAATGAGCAGTTCTTC	CASSQVLAGGSSYNEQFF	TRBD2	TRBV4-3	few	TRBJ2-1
TGTGCCAGCAGCTTGTGGGACACTAGCAATCAGCCCCAGCATTTT	CASSLWDTSNQPQHF	.	TRBV5-6	.	TRBJ1-5
TGTGCCAGCAGCTTGGGACTAGCGGGAGGGCTGGGGACCCAGTACTTC	CASSLGLAGGLGTQYF	TRBD2	TRBV7-2	.	TRBJ2-5
TGCGCCACCGGGACTAGCGGGAACACGGATACGCAGTATTTT	CATGTSGNTDTQYF	TRBD2	TRBV5-1	many	TRBJ2-3
TGTGCCAGCAGCGTAGGTTGGAGAGGCGGGAGGGCCACAGATACGCAGTATTTT	CASSVGWRGGRATDTQYF	TRBD2	TRBV9	many	TRBJ2-3
TGCAGTGCTAGAGGAGAGGGGGCCACCTACGAGCAGTACTTC	CSARGEGATYEQYF	TRBD1	TRBV20-1	many	TRBJ2-7
TGCAGCGTCCATCCACGGACTAGCGGGAGTCTTTGGAATGAGCAGTTCTTC	CSVHPRTSGSLWNEQFF	TRBD2	TRBV29-1	many	TRBJ2-1
TGCGCCAGCAGCCAAGGTACCCTTTCGACTAGCGGACAAGAGACCCAGTACTTC	CASSQGTLSTSGQETQYF	TRBD2	TRBV4-3	many	TRBJ2-5
TGTGCCAGCAGCTTGGCCGGCAGGGGTTACCCTACAAACACTGAAGCTTTCTTT	CASSLAGRGYPTNTEAFF	.	TRBV5-5	.	TRBJ1-1
TGTGCCAGCAGTTTATATTCAGGGGGTAACTATGGCTACACCTTC	CASSLYSGGNYGYTF	TRBD1	TRBV28	few	TRBJ1-2
TGTGCCACCAGCAGAGAGGGGCTTCGTGCATCGGGGGCCACAGATACGCAGTATTTT	CATSREGLRASGATDTQYF	.	TRBV15	.	TRBJ2-3
TGTGCCAGCAGCTTAGACCTAGCGGGAGGGCCACATACGCAGTATTTT	CASSLDLAGGPHTQYF	TRBD2	TRBV11-3	few	TRBJ2-3
TGCAGCGCGTTGGGACAGGGGGGGAATGGGCAGTTCTTC	CSALGQGGNGQFF	TRBD1	TRBV29-1	few	TRBJ2-1
TGTGCCAGCTCACCAAGGGGGAGCACAGATACGCAGTATTTT	CASSPRGSTDTQYF	.	TRBV7-2	many	TRBJ2-3
TGTGCCAGCAGTGTGGCAGACCTGCAGTACTTC	CASSVADLQYF	.	TRBV2	.	TRBJ2-7
TGTGCCAGCAGCTGGGACCTGAGCTCCTACGAGCAGTACTTC	CASSWDLSSYEQYF	.	TRBV11-1	many	TRBJ2-7
TGTGCCTCGCAGGCGGGAGGGCTGACAGATACGCAGTATTTT	CASQAGGLTDTQYF	TRBD2	TRBV30	many	TRBJ2-3
TGTGCCACTGAAAGCTACAGAGCCTACAATGAGCAGTTCTTC	CATESYRAYNEQFF	.	TRBV15	many	TRBJ2-1
TGCGCCAGCAGCCAGACTAGCGGGAGGGCCGCAGATACGCAGTATTTT	CASSQTSGRAADTQYF	TRBD2	TRBV5-1	.	TRBJ2-3
TGTGCCAGCAGTTTTCTAGTGATCTCTGGCGCACATCTCTACGAGCAGTACTTC	CASSFLVISGAHLYEQYF	.	TRBV27	.	TRBJ2-7
TGTGCCAGCAGCTTAATTAGAAAAATTAACACCGGGGAGCTGTTTTTT	CASSLIRKINTGELFF	.	TRBV7-2	.	TRBJ2-2
TGTGCCAGCAGCGGACTAAACTACGAGCAGTACTTC	CASSGLNYEQYF	.	TRBV3-1	many	TRBJ2-7
TGTGCCAGCAGCTCGCCGACCGGACTAGTGAGGGGCAATGAGCAGTTCTTC	CASSSPTGLVRGNEQFF	TRBD2	TRBV11-3	many	TRBJ2-1
TGTGCCAGCAGCCCAAGGGCCGTCGCAGATACGCAGTATTTT	CASSPRAVADTQYF	.	TRBV11-2	.	TRBJ2-3
TGTGCCAGCAGTTTGGGGGAGGCGGGGCCCTACGAGCAGTACTTC	CASSLGEAGPYEQYF	.	TRBV28	few	TRBJ2-7
TGCAGTGCTAGAGCTCCGGGACCCTATGGCTACACCTTC	CSARAPGPYGYTF	.	TRBV20-1	.	TRBJ1-2
TGTGCCAGTAGTGCCTCCCGGACAGGGGATGGGACTGAAGCTTTCTTT	CASSASRTGDGTEAFF	TRBD1	TRBV19	many	TRBJ1-1
TGTGCCAGCAGCTTAGCGTGGGGGGCGGGGGCATACGAGCAGTACTTC	CASSLAWGAGAYEQYF	.	TRBV7-9	few	TRBJ2-7
TGTGCCTGGACGGGACTAGCGGGACCCGCGAACACCGGGGAGCTGTTTTTT	CAWTGLAGPANTGELFF	TRBD2	TRBV30	many	TRBJ2-2
TGTGCCAGCAGCTTAGTAGGGACAGGGCCCGAGCAGTACTTC	CASSLVGTGPEQYF	TRBD1	TRBV11-3	.	TRBJ2-7
TGTGCCAGCAGCGTAGCTTCCCAGCAAGAAAAACTGTTTTTT	CASSVASQQEKLFF	.	TRBV9	.	TRBJ1-4
TGCAGTGCTAGTGCCAGGGTTTGGGACAATGAGCAGTTCTTC	CSASARVWDNEQFF	.	TRBV20-1	few	TRBJ2-1
TGTGCCAGCACCTCGGACAGGGGGCTATCCTACGAGCAGTACTTC	CASTSDRGLSYEQYF	TRBD1	TRBV2	many	TRBJ2-7
TGTGCCCTAGGAACCAAGACAGGGCATTACTCTGGGGCCAACGTCCTGACTTTC	CALGTKTGHYSGANVLTF	TRBD1	TRBV6-1	.	TRBJ2-6
TGTGCCAGCAGCTCCGGGACTAGCGGGAGTACGATCTTC	CASSSGTSGSTIF	TRBD2	TRBV7-8	.	TRBJ2-1
TGTGCCAGCAGCCCACTAGGAGTAGGAGATACGCAGTATTTT	CASSPLGVGDTQYF	.	TRBV11-2	many	TRBJ2-3
TGCGCCAGCAGCCTCTGGGTACAGGGTAGTGAACAGCCCCAGCATTTT	CASSLWVQGSEQPQHF	.	TRBV4-1	.	TRBJ1-5
TGTGCCAGCAGCTTAGCGGGAGGGCTTTCAAATGAGCAGTTCTTC	CASSLAGGLSNEQFF	TRBD2	TRBV5-4	.	TRBJ2-1
TGTGCCAGCAGGCAAGGGCCGAGAGATACGCAGTATTTT	CASRQGPRDTQYF	.	TRBV28	many	TRBJ2-3
TGTGCCAGCAGCTCGTCGATCCTTCAAGAGACCCAGTACTTC	CASSSSILQETQYF	.	TRBV7-8	many	TRBJ2-5
TGTGCCAGCAGGCCCCAGCACGGTTATGGCTACACCTTC	CASRPQHGYGYTF	.	TRBV27	few	TRBJ1-2
TGTGCCAGCAGCTTGGCCGGGACTAGCGGGATCGAGACCCAGTACTTC	CASSLAGTSGIETQYF	TRBD2	TRBV5-4	.	TRBJ2-5
TGCAGTGCTAGAGGGCACCCGAGCACAGATACGCAGTATTTT	CSARGHPSTDTQYF	.	TRBV20-1	many	TRBJ2-3
TGCGCCAGCAGACCCCTAGCGGAAACCTACAATGAGCAGTTCTTC	CASRPLAETYNEQFF	TRBD2	TRBV5-1	few	TRBJ2-1
TGTGCCAGCAGCGTAAAGCGGGACGGGATGGATGAGCAGTTCTTC	CASSVKRDGMDEQFF	TRBD2	TRBV9	many	TRBJ2-1
TGTGCCAGCAGCCCTGACAGGGGCGCTTCCCACTACGAGCAGTACTTC	CASSPDRGASHYEQYF	TRBD1	TRBV28	many	TRBJ2-7
TGTGCCAGTAGTTACAGCGGGAGATTAGATACGCAGTATTTT	CASSYSGRLDTQYF	TRBD2	TRBV19	.	TRBJ2-3
TGTGCCAGCAGGCATAGGACAGCCTGGGCCACTGAAGCTTTCTTT	CASRHRTAWATEAFF	.	TRBV6-2/TRBV6-3	.	TRBJ1-1
TGTGCCAGCAGCGTAGGCTGGAACAATCAGCCCCAGCATTTT	CASSVGWNNQPQHF	.	TRBV9	many	TRBJ1-5
TGTGCCAGCCTCTCTCGCAGCGACTACAATGAGCAGTTCTTC	CASLSRSDYNEQFF	.	TRBV2	.	TRBJ2-1
TGTGCCAGCAGTGTTAAGGAGACCCAGTACTTC	CASSVKETQYF	.	TRBV2	once	TRBJ2-5
TGTGCCAGCAGCTTAGTTATGGACAGGGATTGGGAGACCCAGTACTTC	CASSLVMDRDWETQYF	TRBD1	TRBV11-2	many	TRBJ2-5
TGTGCCAGCAGTAAATTTCTAGCGGGAGGTGGGATAGATACGCAGTATTTT	CASSKFLAGGGIDTQYF	TRBD2	TRBV6-2/TRBV6-3	many	TRBJ2-3
TGTGCCAGCAGCCCCCACCGGGACAGGGGGCTCAACGAGCAGTACTTC	CASSPHRDRGLNEQYF	TRBD1	TRBV28	many	TRBJ2-7
TGTGCCAGCAGCCCCTTCGGGGGGGCGGAAAACATTCAGTACTTC	CASSPFGGAENIQYF	TRBD2	TRBV9	few	TRBJ2-4
TGTGCCAGCAGCTCGCTCCCCCGAGCGACTAGCTCGGACTCCTACGAGCAGTACTTC	CASSSLPRATSSDSYEQYF	TRBD2	TRBV7-9	.	TRBJ2-7
TGTGCCAGCAGCTACCACGGGACTAGCGGCACAGATACGCAGTATTTT	CASSYHGTSGTDTQYF	TRBD2	TRBV13	.	TRBJ2-3
TGTGCCAGCAGCTTAGGATTCCAGGGATGGGATGAAAAACTGTTTTTT	CASSLGFQGWDEKLFF	.	TRBV11-2	many	TRBJ1-4
TGTGCCACCGAGGATGCTACTCTGAGCACTGAAGCTTTCTTT	CATEDATLSTEAFF	.	TRBV19	few	TRBJ1-1